This T cell receptor beta chain emerged from a study of PD-1 blockade in classical Hodgkin lymphoma. Whole-study findings and limits: Lower baseline TCR diversity marked trial partial responders and progressors. With CD4+ cells, TCR diversity rose significantly by C4D1, but not with CD8+ cells.

The V segment lost 8 bases and the J segment 0 bases; nucleotides outside the gene matches: 7. The CDR3 spans 15 residues. Per the germline V gene, CDR1 is SNHLY and CDR2 is FYNNEI. Worth noting for this clone: Its antigen is not identified.

Time point here: cycle 4 day 1 (C4D1), after five to seven weeks of nivolumab. All patients experienced relapse after autologous stem cell transplantation, and brentuximab vedotin exposure was variable. Assay: immunoSEQ multiplex PCR; the TCRdb copy retains only in-frame clones and omits some. Of about 17,000 clones detected, less than 75% appear once; the ten largest clones hold 7.8%. This clonotype was sampled from a human donor with classical Hodgkin lymphoma. This specimen was peripheral blood mononuclear cells (PBMCs), taken before the fourth cycle of nivolumab. The chain employs TRBV2 and TRBJ1-3; 7 positions agree with TRBD1. CDR3: CASLQQGTSGNTIYF. The CDR3 nucleotides read TGTGCCAGCCTCCAACAGGGGACCTCTGGAAACACCATATATTTT.